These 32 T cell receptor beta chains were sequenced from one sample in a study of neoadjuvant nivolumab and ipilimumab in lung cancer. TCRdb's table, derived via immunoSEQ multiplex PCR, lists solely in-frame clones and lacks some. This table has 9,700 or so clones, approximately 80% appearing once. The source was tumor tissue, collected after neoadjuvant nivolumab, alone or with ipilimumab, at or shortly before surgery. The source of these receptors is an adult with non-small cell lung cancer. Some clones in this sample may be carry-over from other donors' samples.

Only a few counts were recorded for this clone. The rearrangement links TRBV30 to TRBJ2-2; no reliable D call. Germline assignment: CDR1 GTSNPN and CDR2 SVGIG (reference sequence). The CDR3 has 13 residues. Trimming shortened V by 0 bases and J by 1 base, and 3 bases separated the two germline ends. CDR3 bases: TGTGCCTGGAGTGTGGGGAACACCGGGGAGCTGTTTTTT. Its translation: CAWSVGNTGELFF.

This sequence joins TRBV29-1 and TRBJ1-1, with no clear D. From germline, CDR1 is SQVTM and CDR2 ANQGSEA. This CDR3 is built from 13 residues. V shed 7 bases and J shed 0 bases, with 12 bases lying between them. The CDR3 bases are TGCAGCGCCAAACCGAGGGTGAACACTGAAGCTTTCTTT. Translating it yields CSAKPRVNTEAFF.

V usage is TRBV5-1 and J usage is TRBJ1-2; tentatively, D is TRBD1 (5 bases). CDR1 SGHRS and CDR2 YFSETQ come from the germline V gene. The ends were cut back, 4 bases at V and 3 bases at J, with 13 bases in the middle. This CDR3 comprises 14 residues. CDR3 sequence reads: CASSPLTGYYGYTF. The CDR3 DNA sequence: TGCGCCAGCAGCCCCCTAACAGGTTACTATGGCTACACCTTC.

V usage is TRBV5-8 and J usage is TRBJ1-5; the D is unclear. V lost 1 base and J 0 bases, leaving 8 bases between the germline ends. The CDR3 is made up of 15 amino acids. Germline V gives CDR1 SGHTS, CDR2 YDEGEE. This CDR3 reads CASSLFRYSNQPQHF. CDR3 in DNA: TGTGCCAGCAGCTTGTTCAGGTATAGCAATCAGCCCCAGCATTTT.

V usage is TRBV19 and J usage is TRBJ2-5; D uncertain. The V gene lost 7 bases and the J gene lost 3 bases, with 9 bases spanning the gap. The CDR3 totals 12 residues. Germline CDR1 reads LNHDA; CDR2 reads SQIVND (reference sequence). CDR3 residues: CASTRRKETQYF. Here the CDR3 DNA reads TGTGCCAGTACTCGGCGGAAAGAGACCCAGTACTTC.

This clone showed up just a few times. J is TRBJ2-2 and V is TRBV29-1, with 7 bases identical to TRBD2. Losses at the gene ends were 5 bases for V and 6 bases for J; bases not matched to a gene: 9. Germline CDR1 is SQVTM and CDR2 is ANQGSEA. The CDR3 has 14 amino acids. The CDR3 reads CSVQEGLSAGELFF. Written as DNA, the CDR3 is TGCAGCGTTCAGGAGGGACTAAGTGCCGGGGAGCTGTTTTTT.

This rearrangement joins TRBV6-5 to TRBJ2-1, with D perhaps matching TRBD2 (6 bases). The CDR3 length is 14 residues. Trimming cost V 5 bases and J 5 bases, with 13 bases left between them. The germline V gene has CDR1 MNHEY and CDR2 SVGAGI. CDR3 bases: TGTGCCAGCAGTCGAGGGGAGGTCCACAATGAGCAGTTCTTC. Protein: CASSRGEVHNEQFF.

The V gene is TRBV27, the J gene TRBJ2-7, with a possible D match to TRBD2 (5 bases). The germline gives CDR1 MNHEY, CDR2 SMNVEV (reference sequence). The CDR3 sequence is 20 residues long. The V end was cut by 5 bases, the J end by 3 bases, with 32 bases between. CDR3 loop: CASSQSWESPGQQPSYEQYF. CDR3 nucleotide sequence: TGTGCCAGCAGTCAGTCTTGGGAGTCTCCGGGCCAGCAACCAAGCTACGAGCAGTACTTC.

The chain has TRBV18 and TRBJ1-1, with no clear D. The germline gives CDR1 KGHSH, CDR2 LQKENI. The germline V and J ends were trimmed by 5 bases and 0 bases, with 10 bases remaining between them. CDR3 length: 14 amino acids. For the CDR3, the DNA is TGTGCCAGCTCAAGGGCCACTTTGAACACTGAAGCTTTCTTT. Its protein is CASSRATLNTEAFF.

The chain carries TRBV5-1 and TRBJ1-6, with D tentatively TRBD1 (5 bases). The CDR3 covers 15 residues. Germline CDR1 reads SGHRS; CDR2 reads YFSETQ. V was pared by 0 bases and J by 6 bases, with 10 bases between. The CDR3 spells CASSLEGPGNSPLHF. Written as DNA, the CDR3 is TGCGCCAGCAGCTTGGAGGGGCCGGGTAATTCACCCCTCCACTTT.

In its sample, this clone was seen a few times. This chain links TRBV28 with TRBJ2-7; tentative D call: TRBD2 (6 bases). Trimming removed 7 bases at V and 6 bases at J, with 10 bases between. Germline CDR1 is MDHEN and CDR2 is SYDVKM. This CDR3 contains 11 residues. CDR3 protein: CASIGTLEQYF. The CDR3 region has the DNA TGTGCCAGCATCGGGACTCTCGAGCAGTACTTC. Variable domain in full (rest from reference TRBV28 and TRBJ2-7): DVKVTQSSRYLVKRTGEKVFLECVQDMDHENMFWYRQDPGLGLRLIYFSYDVKMKEKGDIPEGYSVSREKKERFSLILESASTNQTSMYLCASIGTLEQYFGPGTRLTVT.

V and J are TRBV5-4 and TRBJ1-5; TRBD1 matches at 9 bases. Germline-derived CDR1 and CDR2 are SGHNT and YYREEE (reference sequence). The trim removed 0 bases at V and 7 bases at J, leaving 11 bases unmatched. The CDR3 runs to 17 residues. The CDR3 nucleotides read TGTGCCAGCAGCTTGGGGGACAGGGACCGTCGGGGGCAGCCCCAGCATTTT. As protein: CASSLGDRDRRGQPQHF.

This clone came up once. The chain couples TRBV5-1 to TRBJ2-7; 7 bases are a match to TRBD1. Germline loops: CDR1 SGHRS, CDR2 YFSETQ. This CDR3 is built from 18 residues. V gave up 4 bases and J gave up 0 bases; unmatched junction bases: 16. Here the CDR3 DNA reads TGCGCCAGCAGCCCCTCGGTTCCAGGGGGTTATAGCTCCTACGAGCAGTACTTC. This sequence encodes CASSPSVPGGYSSYEQYF.

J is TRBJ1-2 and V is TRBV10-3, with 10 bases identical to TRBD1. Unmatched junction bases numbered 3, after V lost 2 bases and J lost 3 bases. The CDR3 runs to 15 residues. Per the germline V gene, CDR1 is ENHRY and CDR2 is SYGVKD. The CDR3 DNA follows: TGTGCCATCAGTGAGGCGACAGGGGGCCACTATGGCTACACCTTC. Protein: CAISEATGGHYGYTF.

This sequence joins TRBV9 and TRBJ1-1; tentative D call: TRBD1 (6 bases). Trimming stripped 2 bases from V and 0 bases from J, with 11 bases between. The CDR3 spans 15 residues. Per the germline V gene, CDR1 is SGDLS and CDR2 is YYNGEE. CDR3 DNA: TGTGCCAGCAGCGTCGGGGGGCTCATGAACACTGAAGCTTTCTTT. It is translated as CASSVGGLMNTEAFF.

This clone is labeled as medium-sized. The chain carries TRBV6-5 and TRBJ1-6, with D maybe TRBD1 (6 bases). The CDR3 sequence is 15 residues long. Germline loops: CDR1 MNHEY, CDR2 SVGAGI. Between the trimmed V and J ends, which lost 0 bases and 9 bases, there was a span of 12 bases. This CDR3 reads CASSYSLQGGSPLHF. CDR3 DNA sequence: TGTGCCAGCAGTTACTCTTTACAGGGAGGTTCACCCCTCCACTTT.

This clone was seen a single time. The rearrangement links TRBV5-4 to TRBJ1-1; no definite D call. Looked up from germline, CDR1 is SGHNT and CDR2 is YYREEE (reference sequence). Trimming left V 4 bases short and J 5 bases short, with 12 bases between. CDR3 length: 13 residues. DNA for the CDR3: TGTGCCAGCAGCCCCGGGCAGTCAACTGAAGCTTTCTTT. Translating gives CASSPGQSTEAFF.

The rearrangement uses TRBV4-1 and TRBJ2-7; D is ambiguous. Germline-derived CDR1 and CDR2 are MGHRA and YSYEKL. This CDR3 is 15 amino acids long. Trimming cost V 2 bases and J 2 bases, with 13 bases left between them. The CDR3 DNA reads TGCGCCAGCAGCCAATTCCCCCCGCAGACCTACGAGCAGTACTTC. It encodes CASSQFPPQTYEQYF.

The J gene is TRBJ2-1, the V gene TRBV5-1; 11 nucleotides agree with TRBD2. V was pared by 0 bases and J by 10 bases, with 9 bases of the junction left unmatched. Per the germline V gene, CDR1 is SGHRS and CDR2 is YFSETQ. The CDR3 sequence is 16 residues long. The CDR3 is CASSLADSSGRAEQFF. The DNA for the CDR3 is TGCGCCAGCAGCTTGGCCGATAGTAGCGGGAGGGCCGAGCAGTTCTTC.

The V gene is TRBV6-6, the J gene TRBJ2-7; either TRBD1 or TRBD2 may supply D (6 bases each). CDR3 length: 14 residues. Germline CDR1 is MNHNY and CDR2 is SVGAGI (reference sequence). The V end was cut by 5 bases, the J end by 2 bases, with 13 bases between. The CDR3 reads CASSTTGGPYEQYF. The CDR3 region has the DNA TGTGCCAGCAGTACGACCGGGGGCCCCTACGAGCAGTACTTC.

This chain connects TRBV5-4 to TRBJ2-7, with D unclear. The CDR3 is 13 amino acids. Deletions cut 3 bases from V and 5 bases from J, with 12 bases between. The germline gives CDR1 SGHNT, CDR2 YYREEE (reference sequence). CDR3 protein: CASSSGDVHEQYF. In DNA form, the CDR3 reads TGTGCCAGCAGCTCTGGCGATGTCCACGAGCAGTACTTC.

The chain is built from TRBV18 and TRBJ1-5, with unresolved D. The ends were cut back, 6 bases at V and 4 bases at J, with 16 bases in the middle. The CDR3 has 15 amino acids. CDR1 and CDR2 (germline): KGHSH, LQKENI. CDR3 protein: CASSPTGLGNQPQHF. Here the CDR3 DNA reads TGTGCCAGCTCCCCCACTGGGCTGGGGAATCAGCCCCAGCATTTT.

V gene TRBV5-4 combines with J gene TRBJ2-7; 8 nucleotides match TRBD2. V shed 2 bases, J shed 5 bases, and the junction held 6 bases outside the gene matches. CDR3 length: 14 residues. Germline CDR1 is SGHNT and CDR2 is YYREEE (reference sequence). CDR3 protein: CASSFGGGLDEQYF. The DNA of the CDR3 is TGTGCCAGCAGCTTCGGGGGGGGGCTAGACGAGCAGTACTTC. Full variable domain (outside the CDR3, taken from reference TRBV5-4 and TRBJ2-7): ETGVTQSPTHLIKTRGQQVTLRCSSQSGHNTVSWYQQALGQGPQFIFQYYREEENGRGNFPPRFSGLQFPNYSSELNVNALELDDSALYLCASSFGGGLDEQYFGPGTRLTVT.

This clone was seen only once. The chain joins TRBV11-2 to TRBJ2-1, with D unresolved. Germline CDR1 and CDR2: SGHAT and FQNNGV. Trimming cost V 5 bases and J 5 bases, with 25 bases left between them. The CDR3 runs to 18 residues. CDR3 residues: CASSTLVGVPGRHNEQFF. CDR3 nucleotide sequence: TGTGCCAGCAGCACCCTCGTTGGGGTTCCCGGGCGACACAATGAGCAGTTCTTC. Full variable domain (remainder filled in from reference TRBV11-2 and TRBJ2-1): EAGVAQSPRYKIIEKRQSVAFWCNPISGHATLYWYQQILGQGPKLLIQFQNNGVVDDSQLPKDRFSAERLKGVDSTLKIQPAKLEDSAVYLCASSTLVGVPGRHNEQFFGPGTRLTVL.

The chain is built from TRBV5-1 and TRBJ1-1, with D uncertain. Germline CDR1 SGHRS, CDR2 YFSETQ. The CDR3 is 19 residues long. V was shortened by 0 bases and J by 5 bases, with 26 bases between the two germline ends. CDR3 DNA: TGCGCCAGCAGCTTGGTTAGCGGGCAGGATTTTTTGGGATGGACTGAAGCTTTCTTT. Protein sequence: CASSLVSGQDFLGWTEAFF.

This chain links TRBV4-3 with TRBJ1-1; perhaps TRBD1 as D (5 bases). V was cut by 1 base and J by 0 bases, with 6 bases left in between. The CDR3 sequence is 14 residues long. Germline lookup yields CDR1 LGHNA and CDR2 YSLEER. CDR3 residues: CASSQARVNTEAFF. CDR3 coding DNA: TGCGCCAGCAGCCAAGCCAGGGTGAACACTGAAGCTTTCTTT.

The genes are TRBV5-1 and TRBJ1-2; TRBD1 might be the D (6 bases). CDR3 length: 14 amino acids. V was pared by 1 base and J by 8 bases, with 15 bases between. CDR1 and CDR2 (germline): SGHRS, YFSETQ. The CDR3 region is CASSLSQGSMGYTF. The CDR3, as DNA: TGCGCCAGCAGCTTGTCACAGGGATCTATGGGCTACACCTTC. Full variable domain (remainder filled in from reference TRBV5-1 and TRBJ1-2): KAGVTQTPRYLIKTRGQQVTLSCSPISGHRSVSWYQQTPGQGLQFLFEYFSETQRNKGNFPGRFSGRQFSNSRSEMNVSTLELGDSALYLCASSLSQGSMGYTFGSGTRLTVV.

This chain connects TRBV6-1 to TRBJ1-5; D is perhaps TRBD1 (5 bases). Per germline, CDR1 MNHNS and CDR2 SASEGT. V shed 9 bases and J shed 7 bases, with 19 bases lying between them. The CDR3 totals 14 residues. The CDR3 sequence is CASTGKGTRQPQHF. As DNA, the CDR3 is TGTGCCAGTACGGGCAAAGGGACTAGACAGCCCCAGCATTTT.

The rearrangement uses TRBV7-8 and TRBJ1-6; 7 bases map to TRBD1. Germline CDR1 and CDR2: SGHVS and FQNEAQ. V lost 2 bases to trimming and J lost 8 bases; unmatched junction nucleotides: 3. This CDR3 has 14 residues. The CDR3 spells CASSLYRGDSPLHF. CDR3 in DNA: TGTGCCAGCAGCTTATACAGGGGAGATTCACCCCTCCACTTT.

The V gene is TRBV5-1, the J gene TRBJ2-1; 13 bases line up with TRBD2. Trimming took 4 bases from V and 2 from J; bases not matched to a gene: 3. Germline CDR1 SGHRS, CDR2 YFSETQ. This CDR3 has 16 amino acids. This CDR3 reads CASSLTSGGAYNEQFF. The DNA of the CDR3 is TGCGCCAGCAGCCTAACTAGCGGGGGGGCCTACAATGAGCAGTTCTTC.

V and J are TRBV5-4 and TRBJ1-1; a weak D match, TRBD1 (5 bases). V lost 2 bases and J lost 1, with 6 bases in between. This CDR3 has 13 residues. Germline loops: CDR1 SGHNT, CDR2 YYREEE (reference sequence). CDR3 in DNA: TGTGCCAGCAGCTTCGGGGGGAACACTGAAGCTTTCTTT. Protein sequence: CASSFGGNTEAFF.

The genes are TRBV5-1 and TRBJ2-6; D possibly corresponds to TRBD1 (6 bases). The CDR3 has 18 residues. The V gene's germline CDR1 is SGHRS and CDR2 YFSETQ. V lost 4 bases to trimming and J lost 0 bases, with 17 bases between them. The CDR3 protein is CASSPPGTPNSGANVLTF. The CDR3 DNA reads TGCGCCAGCAGCCCGCCCGGGACACCAAACTCTGGGGCCAACGTCCTGACTTTC. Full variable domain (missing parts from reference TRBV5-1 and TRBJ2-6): KAGVTQTPRYLIKTRGQQVTLSCSPISGHRSVSWYQQTPGQGLQFLFEYFSETQRNKGNFPGRFSGRQFSNSRSEMNVSTLELGDSALYLCASSPPGTPNSGANVLTFGAGSRLTVL.